The text below deals with one T cell receptor (beta chain). This sample is part of a study of T cells in localized non-small cell lung cancer. Using immunoSEQ multiplex PCR, the repertoire was profiled, and TCRdb retains in-frame clones only, with some absent. The table has 35,000 to 40,000 clones, approximately 88% seen once; the top ten hold 2.7%. This CDR3 is 17 amino acids long. V was clipped by 4 bases and J by 2 bases; unmatched bases: 9. Germline values: CDR1 SNHLY, CDR2 FYNNEI. The J gene is TRBJ2-5, the V gene TRBV2; 11 bases are shared with TRBD2. The sample here was peripheral blood, taken before any cancer treatment. The TCR was taken from a woman aged 35 to 70 with stage I lung adenocarcinoma. In DNA form, the CDR3 reads TGTGCCAGCAGTGGAGGGACTAGCGGAGGGGGGCAAGAGACCCAGTACTTC. It encodes CASSGGTSGGGQETQYF.